One sample yielded the 23 T cell receptor beta chains listed below, sequenced in a study of type 1 and type 2 diabetes patients. PCR was run on genomic DNA. Amplification of the beta chain CDR3 used 30 forward and 13 reverse multiplex primers. One entry per CDR3 protein, called by TCRdb with MiXCR from the multiplex PCR reads. The repertoire holds under 300,000 distinct CDR3 sequences, with 45% to 60% as singletons. Input material: peripheral blood mononuclear cells (PBMCs). Every receptor here comes from a man aged 18-30 years with type 2 diabetes.

The V call is TRBV6-4, the J call TRBJ2-5; 8 nucleotides align to TRBD2. The V and J ends lost 5 bases and 5 bases, in that order; junction bases with no gene match: 7. The CDR3 covers 14 residues. Germline CDR1 is MRHNA and CDR2 is SNTAGT. CDR3: CASSLGAGVETQYF. The CDR3 DNA reads TGTGCCAGCAGTTTGGGAGCGGGGGTTGAGACCCAGTACTTC.

This clonotype turned up a few times. The chain links TRBV15 to TRBJ2-1; the D gene is possibly TRBD2 (5 bases). Germline CDR1 and CDR2: LNHNV and YYDKDF (reference sequence). The CDR3 is 12 residues long. V dropped 7 bases and J dropped 8 bases, with 12 bases sitting between them. This chain's CDR3 is CATNEGPDEQFF. CDR3 in DNA: TGTGCCACCAACGAGGGCCCGGATGAGCAGTTCTTC. Full variable domain (outside the CDR3, taken from reference TRBV15 and TRBJ2-1): DAMVIQNPRYQVTQFGKPVTLSCSQTLNHNVMYWYQQKSSQAPKLLFHYYDKDFNNEADTPDNFQSRRPNTSFCFLDIRSPGLGDTAMYLCATNEGPDEQFFGPGTRLTVL.

In the case of this clonotype: One end of the junction varies from germline; a read error may be responsible. The V gene is TRBV13, the J gene TRBJ2-7; D might be TRBD1 or TRBD2, each matching 6 bases. Germline CDR1 is PRHDT and CDR2 is FYEKMQ (reference sequence). This CDR3 spans 12 amino acids. CDR3 loop: CASRLGGDKEYF. The CDR3 DNA reads as TGTGCCAGCAGATTAGGCGGGGACAAGGAGTACTTC.

The chain links TRBV20-1 to TRBJ2-2; 8 bases are shared with TRBD2. Unmatched junction bases numbered 5, after V lost 4 bases and J lost 7 bases. The V gene's germline CDR1 is DFQATT and CDR2 SNEGSKA (reference sequence). This CDR3 spans 13 amino acids. CDR3 sequence reads: CSATAAGVGELFF. For the CDR3, the DNA is TGCAGTGCTACGGCAGCGGGAGTCGGGGAGCTGTTTTTT.

The chain is built from TRBV5-6 and TRBJ2-5, with TRBD1 identical over 10 bases. V was pared by 2 bases and J by 2 bases, with 3 bases of the junction left unmatched. Germline values: CDR1 SGHDT, CDR2 YYEEEE. This CDR3 has 15 amino acids. DNA for the CDR3: TGTGCCAGCAGCTTATGGACAGGGGGACAAGAGACCCAGTACTTC. Its translation is CASSLWTGGQETQYF.

This clonotype was observed a handful of times. The genes are TRBV7-2 and TRBJ2-2, with 7 nucleotides matching TRBD2. This CDR3 region has 15 residues. Germline V CDR1 and CDR2: SGHTA, FQGNSA. Germline trimming cut 10 bases from V and 6 bases from J; bases unmatched to any gene: 14. CDR3 protein: CATDLGLDTSGELFF. DNA for the CDR3: TGTGCCACCGACCTAGGACTAGACACGTCCGGGGAGCTGTTTTTT. Using reference TRBV7-2 and TRBJ2-2 for the parts outside the CDR3, the full variable domain is GAGVSQSPSNKVTEKGKDVELRCDPISGHTALYWYRQSLGQGLEFLIYFQGNSAPDKSGLPSDRFSAERTGGSVSTLTIQRTQQEDSAVYLCATDLGLDTSGELFFGEGSRLTVL.

To note about this clonotype: At one end the junction does not follow the germline gene, possibly because of a read error. This chain connects TRBV5-1 to TRBJ2-2, with D uncertain. The CDR3 totals 14 residues. Germline V lookup: CDR1 SGHRS, CDR2 YFSETQ. The CDR3 sequence: CASSLVNGPGELFF. DNA for the CDR3: TGTGCCAGCAGCTTGGTTAATGGTCCCGGGGAGCTGTTTTTT.

The rearrangement uses TRBV5-1 and TRBJ1-2, with 8 bases matching TRBD1. Germline CDR1 and CDR2: SGHRS and YFSETQ. The V segment lost 10 bases and the J segment 10 bases; nucleotides outside the gene matches: 12. The CDR3 totals 12 residues. CDR3 nucleotide sequence: TGCGCCTCAACTGGACAGGGAACGGACTACACCTTC. Translation gives CASTGQGTDYTF.

This chain connects TRBV7-3 to TRBJ2-5; perhaps TRBD2 as D (6 bases). This CDR3 comprises 14 residues. Deletions cut 3 bases from V and 7 bases from J, with 15 bases between. The V gene's germline CDR1 is SGHTA and CDR2 FQGTGA. The CDR3 DNA sequence: TGTGCCAGCAGCTTGGTTCCGCGGGAAGGGACCCAGTACTTC. This codes for CASSLVPREGTQYF.

The rearrangement links TRBV30 to TRBJ2-5; 7 bases line up with TRBD2. Germline values: CDR1 GTSNPN, CDR2 SVGIG (reference sequence). After removal of 1 base from V and 8 bases from J, the junction contained 4 bases not matched to a gene. The CDR3 is 12 residues long. The CDR3 nucleotides read TGTGCCTGGAGTGCACAGCGGGATACCCAGTACTTC. The encoded protein is CAWSAQRDTQYF.

This chain links TRBV20-1 with TRBJ2-7; 9 bases fit TRBD1. Germline CDR1 and CDR2: DFQATT and SNEGSKA (reference sequence). Germline trimming cut 5 bases from V and 1 base from J; bases unmatched to any gene: 9. The CDR3 runs to 15 residues. The CDR3 DNA reads TGCAGTGCTTCTCCCCGGGACAGGGCATCCTACGAGCAGTACTTC. Its protein product is CSASPRDRASYEQYF.

This clonotype was recorded a few times. The chain carries TRBV5-1 and TRBJ2-7; possible D gene TRBD1, 6 bases. Germline V CDR1 and CDR2: SGHRS, YFSETQ. This CDR3 has 13 amino acids. The V end was cut by 3 bases, the J end by 4 bases, with 11 bases between. DNA of the CDR3: TGCGCCAGCAGCTCTAATACAGGGTACGAGCAGTACTTC. This translates into CASSSNTGYEQYF. Full variable domain (missing parts from reference TRBV5-1 and TRBJ2-7): KAGVTQTPRYLIKTRGQQVTLSCSPISGHRSVSWYQQTPGQGLQFLFEYFSETQRNKGNFPGRFSGRQFSNSRSEMNVSTLELGDSALYLCASSSNTGYEQYFGPGTRLTVT.

This clonotype has just a few counts. The genes are TRBV28 and TRBJ1-1; D not resolved. Germline loops: CDR1 MDHEN, CDR2 SYDVKM. The CDR3 length is 12 residues. Trimming left V 6 bases short and J 7 bases short, with 12 bases between. As DNA, the CDR3 is TGTGCCAGCAGGCGACTGTCCCTTGAAGCTTTCTTT. Protein sequence: CASRRLSLEAFF.

The chain is built from TRBV2 and TRBJ2-5; D call uncertain. Trimming removed 6 bases at V and 5 bases at J, with 16 bases between. Germline V gene sequence: CDR1 SNHLY, CDR2 FYNNEI. This CDR3 contains 14 residues. CDR3 DNA sequence: TGTGCCAGCAGCGTAGCAGTTGGCGCGGAGACCCAGTACTTC. It codes for CASSVAVGAETQYF.

This clonotype was recorded a few times. CDR3 sequence: CASLGSSGGSSYEQYF. The CDR3 DNA follows: TGTGCCAGCTTGGGGTCTAGCGGGGGGAGCTCCTACGAGCAGTACTTC. The gene calls are TRBV2 and TRBJ2-7; TRBD2 aligns across 11 bases. The CDR3 consists of 16 residues. CDR1 SNHLY and CDR2 FYNNEI come from the germline V gene. V shed 8 bases and J 0 bases; nucleotides not matched to a gene: 9.

The CDR3: CSLRRYNSPLHF. The CDR3 DNA is TGCAGTCTCCGACGGTATAATTCACCCCTCCACTTT. V gene TRBV20-1 combines with J gene TRBJ1-6; D gene ambiguous. CDR1 is DFQATT and CDR2 is SNEGSKA in the germline V gene (reference sequence). With 8 bases removed from V and 4 bases from J, the gap between germline ends came to 9 bases. CDR3 length: 12 residues.

There are a few counts of this clonotype. The J gene is TRBJ2-7, the V gene TRBV27; 7 bases match TRBD2. V shed 5 bases and J 0 bases; nucleotides not matched to a gene: 4. Germline V gives CDR1 MNHEY, CDR2 SMNVEV (reference sequence). The CDR3 covers 14 residues. The DNA for the CDR3 is TGTGCCAGCAGTGCGGGAGTAAACTCCTACGAGCAGTACTTC. Translation: CASSAGVNSYEQYF.

The rearrangement joins TRBV20-1 to TRBJ1-1; D uncertain. The CDR3 extends over 14 amino acids. Germline V lookup: CDR1 DFQATT, CDR2 SNEGSKA (reference sequence). V lost 0 bases, J lost 6 bases, and 14 bases lay in between. This CDR3 is CSARDRIRSSEAFF. The CDR3, as DNA: TGCAGTGCTAGAGATCGTATACGGAGCTCTGAAGCTTTCTTT.

The chain combines TRBV5-6 with TRBJ2-7; no reliable D call. There are 12 residues in the CDR3. CDR1 is SGHDT, CDR2 YYEEEE, per germline. V lost 4 bases and J lost 6, with 11 bases in between. CDR3 in DNA: TGTGCCAGCAGCCCCCAGGTCGGCGAGCAGTACTTC. Residues: CASSPQVGEQYF. The full variable domain, in which reference TRBV5-6 and TRBJ2-7 provide the parts outside the CDR3, is DAGVTQSPTHLIKTRGQQVTLRCSPKSGHDTVSWYQQALGQGPQFIFQYYEEEERQRGNFPDRFSGHQFPNYSSELNVNALLLGDSALYLCASSPQVGEQYFGPGTRLTVT.

About this clonotype itself: With a much larger clone just one base away, this may be a read error. The rearrangement links TRBV2 to TRBJ1-1; D gene ambiguous. CDR1 and CDR2 from the germline V gene are SNHLY and FYNNEI. This CDR3 comprises 14 residues. This CDR3 reads CASSTPPMNTEALF. The DNA of the CDR3 is TGTGCCAGCAGTACTCCGCCGATGAACACTGAAGCTCTCTTT.

This clonotype was detected only a few times. The rearrangement joins TRBV27 to TRBJ2-3; a weak D match, TRBD2 (5 bases). V was trimmed by 4 bases and J by 1 base, leaving 15 bases between them. The CDR3 contains 16 residues. Germline-derived CDR1 and CDR2 are MNHEY and SMNVEV (reference sequence). The CDR3 nucleotides are TGTGCCAGCAGTTCCTGGAGAGGGCGAGGCACAGATACGCAGTATTTT. Its translation is CASSSWRGRGTDTQYF.

V gene TRBV7-9 combines with J gene TRBJ2-1; 8 nucleotides line up with TRBD2. V shed 4 bases, J shed 6 bases, and the junction held 8 bases outside the gene matches. Germline lookup yields CDR1 SEHNR and CDR2 FQNEAQ (reference sequence). CDR3 size: 15 residues. CDR3 loop: CASSSLSGRANEQFF. The CDR3 DNA is TGTGCCAGCAGCTCCCTTTCCGGGAGGGCCAATGAGCAGTTCTTC.

The chain couples TRBV28 to TRBJ1-1; a weak D match, TRBD1 (5 bases). Germline V gene sequence: CDR1 MDHEN, CDR2 SYDVKM. CDR3 size: 14 residues. V was clipped by 6 bases and J by 0 bases, with 11 bases between them. CDR3 amino acids: CASRQGGMNTEAFF. CDR3 DNA: TGTGCCAGCAGGCAGGGAGGGATGAACACTGAAGCTTTCTTT.